Listed here are 13 T cell receptor beta chains from one sample, sequenced in a study of blood T cell repertoires in COVID-19. Clones were read by immunoSEQ multiplex PCR, and TCRdb kept only the in-frame ones, dropping some. The table has 240,000 or so clones, around 90% seen once. Material: peripheral blood. The receptors here all came from a young woman with acute or convalescent COVID-19.

This clone turned up a few times. V usage is TRBV27 and J usage is TRBJ1-1, with 11 bases identical to TRBD1. The junction had 11 bases not matched to a gene; V was cut back by 5 bases and J by 9 bases. The V gene's germline CDR1 is MNHEY and CDR2 SMNVEV (reference sequence). This CDR3 spans 15 amino acids. CDR3 DNA sequence: TGTGCCAGCAGTGGGGGACAGGGGGTAGGGTGGAAAGCTTTCTTT. Protein: CASSGGQGVGWKAFF.

The gene calls are TRBV19 and TRBJ1-1, with 9 bases fitting TRBD1. V was pared by 5 bases and J by 5 bases, with 12 bases of the junction left unmatched. Germline V gene data show CDR1 as LNHDA and CDR2 as SQIVND (reference sequence). The CDR3 runs 16 residues. The CDR3, as DNA: TGTGCCAGTAGTCCCGCAACCGGGACAGGGCTAACTGAAGCTTTCTTT. It translates to CASSPATGTGLTEAFF.

The CDR3 DNA sequence: TGTGCCAGCAGCTCACGACTAGCGGGAGTCCGAGATACGCAGTATTTT. Protein sequence: CASSSRLAGVRDTQYF. The J gene is TRBJ2-3, the V gene TRBV7-9; TRBD2 aligns across 12 bases. The germline CDR1 and CDR2 sequences are SEHNR and FQNEAQ (reference sequence). The CDR3 runs 16 residues. J lost 5 bases, V lost 4 bases, and 7 bases had no gene match. Looking up the rest from reference TRBV7-9 and TRBJ2-3 gives the full variable domain: DTGVSQNPRHKITKRGQNVTFRCDPISEHNRLYWYRQTLGQGPEFLTYFQNEAQLEKSRLLSDRFSAERPKGSFSTLEIQRTEQGDSAMYLCASSSRLAGVRDTQYFGPGTRLTVL.

This clone has only one observation. J is TRBJ2-2 and V is TRBV25-1, with D perhaps TRBD1 (5 bases). Trimming took off 8 bases at V and 2 bases at J, with 9 bases between the two ends. CDR1 and CDR2 (germline): MGHDK, SYGVNS. The CDR3 runs 13 residues. The CDR3 sequence is CASVDTNTGELFF. The CDR3 coding sequence is TGTGCCAGCGTGGACACCAACACCGGGGAGCTGTTTTTT. The variable domain in full, completed from reference TRBV25-1 and TRBJ2-2, reads EADIYQTPRYLVIGTGKKITLECSQTMGHDKMYWYQQDPGMELHLIHYSYGVNSTEKGDLSSESTVSRIRTEHFPLTLESARPSHTSQYLCASVDTNTGELFFGEGSRLTVL.

The V gene is TRBV29-1, the J gene TRBJ2-2, with TRBD2 matching over 12 bases. The germline CDR1 and CDR2 sequences are SQVTM and ANQGSEA. This CDR3 spans 15 amino acids. V trimming: 4 bases; J trimming: 5 bases; junction bases outside the gene matches: 5. DNA for the CDR3: TGCAGCGTTGCTCGGACTAGCGGGACAACCGGGGAGCTGTTTTTT. Translated: CSVARTSGTTGELFF.

This clone was seen once. The chain carries TRBV30 and TRBJ2-5; TRBD1 agrees at 7 bases. Per the germline V gene, CDR1 is GTSNPN and CDR2 is SVGIG (reference sequence). Germline trimming cut 2 bases from V and 4 bases from J; bases unmatched to any gene: 13. The CDR3 runs 16 residues. CDR3 region: CAWSSPRTGRGETQYF. CDR3 DNA: TGTGCCTGGAGTTCGCCCCGGACAGGTAGAGGAGAGACCCAGTACTTC.

The chain uses TRBV11-2 and TRBJ2-3; TRBD1 is a possible D gene (5 bases). The V end lost 2 bases, the J end lost 7 bases, and 16 bases lay between the germline ends. This CDR3 comprises 15 residues. Per germline, CDR1 SGHAT and CDR2 FQNNGV. As DNA, the CDR3 is TGTGCCAGCAGCTTAAGACAGCAAGGATCAAATACGCAGTATTTT. It is translated as CASSLRQQGSNTQYF.

The V call is TRBV19, the J call TRBJ1-1; weak D call: TRBD1 (5 bases). This CDR3 has 12 residues. Trimming shortened V by 8 bases and J by 1 base, and 8 bases separated the two germline ends. Germline loops: CDR1 LNHDA, CDR2 SQIVND (reference sequence). The CDR3 bases are TGTGCCAGTGTCCAGGGGAACACTGAAGCTTTCTTT. Translated, it gives CASVQGNTEAFF.

The chain recombines TRBV19 with TRBJ2-7; 10 bases align to TRBD2. The CDR3 totals 15 residues. Germline V gives CDR1 LNHDA, CDR2 SQIVND (reference sequence). Trimming cost V 3 bases and J 2 bases; bases outside gene matches: 4. CDR3 region: CASSMPGLATYEQYF. CDR3 DNA sequence: TGTGCCAGTAGTATGCCGGGACTAGCGACCTACGAGCAGTACTTC.

The CDR3 coding sequence is TGTGCCAGCAGCTCGGGACAGGGAGAGGTTTCTGATGAGCAGTTCTTC. Translating gives CASSSGQGEVSDEQFF. The chain has TRBV5-6 and TRBJ2-1; 9 positions agree with TRBD1. CDR3 size: 16 residues. Germline-derived CDR1 and CDR2 are SGHDT and YYEEEE. V was clipped by 3 bases and J by 8 bases; unmatched bases: 12.

The chain combines TRBV5-1 with TRBJ1-6; 7 bases are a match to TRBD1. In germline, CDR1 is SGHRS, CDR2 YFSETQ. This CDR3 is built from 14 residues. V was clipped by 4 bases and J by 5 bases; unmatched bases: 3. CDR3 coding DNA: TGCGCCAGCAGCCAAGGGACAGATAATTCACCCCTCCACTTT. It translates to CASSQGTDNSPLHF. Using reference TRBV5-1 and TRBJ1-6 for the parts outside the CDR3, the full variable domain is KAGVTQTPRYLIKTRGQQVTLSCSPISGHRSVSWYQQTPGQGLQFLFEYFSETQRNKGNFPGRFSGRQFSNSRSEMNVSTLELGDSALYLCASSQGTDNSPLHFGNGTRLTVT.

The chain carries TRBV3-1 (or the pseudogene TRBV3-2) and TRBJ1-6; D may be TRBD1 (6 bases). The CDR3 is 15 amino acids. The germline V gene has CDR1 LGHDT and CDR2 YNNKEL (reference sequence). V was pared by 1 base and J by 8 bases, with 12 bases between. The chain's CDR3 is CASSQVTGSHSPLHF. In DNA form, the CDR3 reads TGTGCCAGCAGCCAAGTGACAGGTAGTCATTCACCCCTCCACTTT.

This clone appeared a single time. This chain links TRBV5-1 with TRBJ1-6; 7 bases align to TRBD1. The CDR3 is made up of 14 amino acids. With V trimmed by 3 bases and J by 6 bases, 3 bases remained unmatched. Germline values: CDR1 SGHRS, CDR2 YFSETQ. The CDR3 DNA follows: TGCGCCAGCAGCTCCGGGACAGTTAATTCACCCCTCCACTTT. Translated: CASSSGTVNSPLHF.